Listed here are 6 T cell receptor beta chains from one sample, sequenced in a study of neurological immune-mediated disorders. TCRdb re-derived calls from the 5' RACE reads in MiXCR, one entry per CDR3 protein. The sample lists tens of thousands of distinct CDR3 sequences; under 6.5% were seen once. Specimen: CD4+ T cells from blood. The receptors shown here come from a woman in her forties in good health.

This clonotype was counted many times. This chain links TRBV12-3 or TRBV12-4 with TRBJ2-5; possibly TRBD1 for D (6 bases). The CDR3 loop spans 16 amino acids. Trimming cost V 8 bases and J 1 base, with 20 bases left between them. DNA of the CDR3: TGTGCCAGCCGAACATGGGGGTGGGGGCGCCAAGAGACCCAGTACTTC. This codes for CASRTWGWGRQETQYF.

This clonotype was detected ten times or more. The genes are TRBV5-1 and TRBJ2-2; D is uncertain. Germline V gene data show CDR1 as SGHRS and CDR2 as YFSETQ. The V gene lost 4 bases and the J gene lost 6 bases, with 13 bases spanning the gap. This CDR3 spans 14 amino acids. The CDR3 is CASSRESGAGELFF. The CDR3 DNA reads as TGCGCCAGCAGCCGTGAATCAGGAGCCGGGGAGCTGTTTTTT.

This clonotype was seen many times. The rearrangement uses TRBV24-1 and TRBJ2-1; 9 bases match TRBD1. This CDR3 is built from 13 residues. CDR1 KGHDR and CDR2 SFDVKD come from the germline V gene. The ends lost 9 bases at V and 8 bases at J; junction bases unmatched: 7. The chain's CDR3 is CATEGQGLDEQFF. Here the CDR3 DNA reads TGTGCCACCGAGGGACAGGGCCTGGATGAGCAGTTCTTC.

This clonotype has a count of ten or more. The CDR3 DNA follows: TGTGCCAGCAGCTTCGAACCTCGCGCGGATACGCAGTATTTT. Its translation is CASSFEPRADTQYF. The genes are TRBV5-4 and TRBJ2-3, with unresolved D. The germline V gene encodes CDR1 SGHNT and CDR2 YYREEE (reference sequence). The CDR3 contains 14 residues. Trimming took 2 bases from V and 6 from J, leaving 13 bases between them.

In its sample, this clonotype was seen many times. The chain recombines TRBV5-1 with TRBJ2-3, with a possible D match to TRBD2 (6 bases). Per the germline V gene, CDR1 is SGHRS and CDR2 is YFSETQ. The CDR3 spans 16 residues. V was clipped by 0 bases and J by 2 bases, with 13 bases between them. Here the CDR3 DNA reads TGCGCCAGCAGCTTGGAGGCCGGGAGTACCACAGATACGCAGTATTTT. Translating gives CASSLEAGSTTDTQYF.

This clonotype came up many times. The V and J genes are TRBV12-3 or TRBV12-4 and TRBJ1-1; D might be TRBD1 (5 bases). The CDR3 runs 15 residues. V was cut by 6 bases and J by 4 bases, with 18 bases left in between. Here the CDR3 reads CASSPRAPVGTEAFF. The CDR3 DNA sequence: TGTGCCAGCAGCCCCAGGGCGCCGGTAGGCACTGAAGCTTTCTTT.